This T cell receptor (beta chain) appears in the sequencing data of a study of technical replicates of blood from four donors. Assay used: immunoSEQ multiplex PCR; TCRdb lists only in-frame clones, some missing. The table shows about 75,000 clones, with approximately 97% occurring only once. The length of the CDR3 is 15 residues. The trim removed 2 bases at V and 1 base at J, leaving 3 bases unmatched. Germline loops: CDR1 ENHRY, CDR2 SYGVKD. Sequenced material: T cells isolated from PBMCs. This TCR derives from a human donor in good health. The rearrangement joins TRBV10-3 to TRBJ2-7, with 9 bases matching TRBD1. This CDR3 reads CAISETGGISYEQYF. DNA for the CDR3: TGTGCCATCAGTGAGACAGGGGGCATATCCTACGAGCAGTACTTC.